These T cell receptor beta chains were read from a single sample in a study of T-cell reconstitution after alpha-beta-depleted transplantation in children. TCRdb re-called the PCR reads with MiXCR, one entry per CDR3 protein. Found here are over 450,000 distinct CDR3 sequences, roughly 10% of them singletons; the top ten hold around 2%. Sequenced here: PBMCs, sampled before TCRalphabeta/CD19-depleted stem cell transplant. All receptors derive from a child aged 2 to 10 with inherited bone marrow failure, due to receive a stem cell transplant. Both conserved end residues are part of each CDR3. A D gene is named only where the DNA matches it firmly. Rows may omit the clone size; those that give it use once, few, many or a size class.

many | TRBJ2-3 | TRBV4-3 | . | TGCGCCAGCAGCCAAGACTGGCAAAGCACAGATACGCAGTATTTT | CASSQDWQSTDTQYF
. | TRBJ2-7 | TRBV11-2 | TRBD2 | TGTGCCTTACGCCGCCACAGCGGGAGGGCCATACGCCGACAAGAGCAGTACTTC | CALRRHSGRAIRRQEQYF
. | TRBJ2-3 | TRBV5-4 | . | TGTGCCAGCAGCTTGGGGGCAGGGGATGCAGATACGCAGTATTTT | CASSLGAGDADTQYF
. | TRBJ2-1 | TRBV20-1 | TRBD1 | TGCAGTGCTAGGGCTTGGGACAGGGATTACAATGACCAGTTCTTC | CSARAWDRDYNDQFF
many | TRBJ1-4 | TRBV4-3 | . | TGCGCCAGCAGTCCAAGGATCCCGCAGGGTAGGGAAAAACTGTTTTTT | CASSPRIPQGREKLFF
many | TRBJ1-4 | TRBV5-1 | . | TGCGCCAGCAGCTTGGAAGGGGTTGAGGGAAAACTGTTTTTT | CASSLEGVEGKLFF
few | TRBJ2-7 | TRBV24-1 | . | TGTGCCACCAGTTATTCCCGGGGTCCGACCTACGAGCAGTACTTC | CATSYSRGPTYEQYF
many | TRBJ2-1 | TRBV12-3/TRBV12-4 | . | TGTGCCAGCAGTTTAGCGGGAGTGGACAATGAGCAGTTCTTC | CASSLAGVDNEQFF
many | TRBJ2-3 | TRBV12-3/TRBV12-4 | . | TGTGCCAGCAGTTCCACCAAATCAGATACGCAGTATTTT | CASSSTKSDTQYF
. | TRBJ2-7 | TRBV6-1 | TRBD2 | TGTGCCAGCAGTCCCCCTACTAGCGGCCACTACGAGCAGTACTTC | CASSPPTSGHYEQYF
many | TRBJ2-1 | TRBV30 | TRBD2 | TGTGCCTGGAGTGACACTAGCGGGGGGCTGTTCTTC | CAWSDTSGGLFF
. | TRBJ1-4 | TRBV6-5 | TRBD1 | TGTGCCAGCAGTTATCGAACCGGGACAGGGGGGGAAAAACTGTTTTTT | CASSYRTGTGGEKLFF
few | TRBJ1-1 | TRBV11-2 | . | TGTGCCAGCAGCTTCTGGGGGAGGAACACTGAAGCTTTCTTT | CASSFWGRNTEAFF
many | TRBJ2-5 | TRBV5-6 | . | TGTGCCAGCAGCTTTGGAGGGGCGCAAGAGACCCAGTACTTC | CASSFGGAQETQYF
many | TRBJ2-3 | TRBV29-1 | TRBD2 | TGCAGCCAGAGAAGCGGGAGGCATACGCAGTATTTT | CSQRSGRHTQYF
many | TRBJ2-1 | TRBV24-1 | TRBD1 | TGTGCCACCAGTGATGGGGACAGTGGTAATGAGCAGTTCTTC | CATSDGDSGNEQFF
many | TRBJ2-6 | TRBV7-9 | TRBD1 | TGTGCCAGCAGCTACGACAGGGGGCTGGCTGGGGCCAACGTCCTGACTTTC | CASSYDRGLAGANVLTF
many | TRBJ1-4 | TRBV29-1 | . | TGCAGCGTTGATGCTGACTCGTCGGGAAAACTGTTTTTT | CSVDADSSGKLFF